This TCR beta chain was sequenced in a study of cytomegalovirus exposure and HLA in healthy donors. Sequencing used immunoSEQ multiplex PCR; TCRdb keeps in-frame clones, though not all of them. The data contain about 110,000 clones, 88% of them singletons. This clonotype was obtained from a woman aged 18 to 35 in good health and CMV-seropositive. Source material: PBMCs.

The CDR3 loop reads CASSKPSTDTQYF. The CDR3 DNA follows: TGTGCCAGCAGCAAACCTAGCACAGATACGCAGTATTTT. V and J are TRBV21-1 and TRBJ2-3; the table calls TRBD2, which could not be checked here. TRBV21-1 is given as a pseudogene. This CDR3 is 13 amino acids long.